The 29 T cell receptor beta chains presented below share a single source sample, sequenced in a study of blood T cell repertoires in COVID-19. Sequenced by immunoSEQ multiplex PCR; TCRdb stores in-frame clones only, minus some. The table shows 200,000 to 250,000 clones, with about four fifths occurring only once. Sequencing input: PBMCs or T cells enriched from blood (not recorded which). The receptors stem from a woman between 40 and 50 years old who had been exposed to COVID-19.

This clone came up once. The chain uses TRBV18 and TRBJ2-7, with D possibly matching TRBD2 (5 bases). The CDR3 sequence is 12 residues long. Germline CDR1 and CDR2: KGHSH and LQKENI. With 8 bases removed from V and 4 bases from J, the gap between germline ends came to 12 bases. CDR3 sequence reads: CASGRRDYEQYF. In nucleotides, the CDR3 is TGTGCCAGCGGGCGCCGGGATTACGAGCAGTACTTC. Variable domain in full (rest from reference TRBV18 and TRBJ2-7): NAGVMQNPRHLVRRRGQEARLRCSPMKGHSHVYWYRQLPEEGLKFMVYLQKENIIDESGMPKERFSAEFPKEGPSILRIQQVVRGDSAAYFCASGRRDYEQYFGPGTRLTVT.

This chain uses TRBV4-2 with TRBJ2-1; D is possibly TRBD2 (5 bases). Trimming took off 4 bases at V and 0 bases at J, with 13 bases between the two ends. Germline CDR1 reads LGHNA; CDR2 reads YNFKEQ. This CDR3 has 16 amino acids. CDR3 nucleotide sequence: TGTGCCAGCAGCCCCGAGGACTTTCTCTCCTACAATGAGCAGTTCTTC. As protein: CASSPEDFLSYNEQFF.

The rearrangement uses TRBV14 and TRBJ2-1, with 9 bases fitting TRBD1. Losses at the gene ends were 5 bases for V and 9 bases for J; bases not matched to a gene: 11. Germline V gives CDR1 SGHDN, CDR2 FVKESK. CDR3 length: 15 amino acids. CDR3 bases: TGTGCCAGCAGCTACGGGACAGGGCGTTATGGTGAGCAGTTCTTC. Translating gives CASSYGTGRYGEQFF.

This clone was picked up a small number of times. The CDR3 DNA reads as TGTGCCAGCAGTTTTAGTGTTCTGACCGGGGAGCTGTTTTTT. The encoded protein is CASSFSVLTGELFF. The chain uses TRBV27 and TRBJ2-2, with unresolved D. CDR3 length: 14 amino acids. The V and J ends lost 3 bases and 5 bases respectively, with 10 bases between them. CDR1 MNHEY and CDR2 SMNVEV come from the germline V gene (reference sequence).

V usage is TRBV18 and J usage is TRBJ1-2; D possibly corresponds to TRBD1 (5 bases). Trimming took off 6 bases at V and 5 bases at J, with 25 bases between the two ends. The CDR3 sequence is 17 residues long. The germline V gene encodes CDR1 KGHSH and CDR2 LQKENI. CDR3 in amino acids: CASSLFKTDLGGYGYTF. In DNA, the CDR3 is TGTGCCAGCTCGCTATTTAAGACGGACTTGGGGGGGTATGGCTACACCTTC.

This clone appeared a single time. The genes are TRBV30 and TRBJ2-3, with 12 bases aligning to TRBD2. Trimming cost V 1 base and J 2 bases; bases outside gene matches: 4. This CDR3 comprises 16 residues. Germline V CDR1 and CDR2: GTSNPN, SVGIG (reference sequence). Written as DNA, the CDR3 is TGTGCCTGGAGTGCGGGGACTAGCGGGTTCACAGATACGCAGTATTTT. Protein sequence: CAWSAGTSGFTDTQYF.

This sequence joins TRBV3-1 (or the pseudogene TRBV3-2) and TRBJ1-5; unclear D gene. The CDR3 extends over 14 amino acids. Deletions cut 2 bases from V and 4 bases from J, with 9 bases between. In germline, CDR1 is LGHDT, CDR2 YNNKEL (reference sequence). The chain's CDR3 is CASSQSQANQPQHF. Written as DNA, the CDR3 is TGTGCCAGCAGCCAAAGTCAGGCAAATCAGCCCCAGCATTTT.

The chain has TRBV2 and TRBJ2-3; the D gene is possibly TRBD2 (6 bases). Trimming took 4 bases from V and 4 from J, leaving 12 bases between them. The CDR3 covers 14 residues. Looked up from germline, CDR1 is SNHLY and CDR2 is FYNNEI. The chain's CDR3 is CASSGRGDSDTQYF. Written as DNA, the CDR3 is TGTGCCAGCAGTGGGCGGGGAGATTCAGATACGCAGTATTTT.

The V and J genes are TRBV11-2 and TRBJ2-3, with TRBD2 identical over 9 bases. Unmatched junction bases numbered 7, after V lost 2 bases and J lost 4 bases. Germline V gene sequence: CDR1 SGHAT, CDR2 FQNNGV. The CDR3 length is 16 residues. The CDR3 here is CASSLSGTSKADTQYF. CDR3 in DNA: TGTGCCAGCAGCTTATCCGGGACTAGCAAGGCAGATACGCAGTATTTT. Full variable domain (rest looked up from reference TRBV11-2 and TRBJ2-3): EAGVAQSPRYKIIEKRQSVAFWCNPISGHATLYWYQQILGQGPKLLIQFQNNGVVDDSQLPKDRFSAERLKGVDSTLKIQPAKLEDSAVYLCASSLSGTSKADTQYFGPGTRLTVL.

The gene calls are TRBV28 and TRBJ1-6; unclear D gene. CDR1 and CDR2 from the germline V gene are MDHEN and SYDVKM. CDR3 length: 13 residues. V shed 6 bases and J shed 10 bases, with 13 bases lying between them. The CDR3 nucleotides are TGTGCCAGCAGCCCAGGAGGGCTATCACCCCTCCACTTT. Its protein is CASSPGGLSPLHF. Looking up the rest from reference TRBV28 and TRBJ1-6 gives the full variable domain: DVKVTQSSRYLVKRTGEKVFLECVQDMDHENMFWYRQDPGLGLRLIYFSYDVKMKEKGDIPEGYSVSREKKERFSLILESASTNQTSMYLCASSPGGLSPLHFGNGTRLTVT.

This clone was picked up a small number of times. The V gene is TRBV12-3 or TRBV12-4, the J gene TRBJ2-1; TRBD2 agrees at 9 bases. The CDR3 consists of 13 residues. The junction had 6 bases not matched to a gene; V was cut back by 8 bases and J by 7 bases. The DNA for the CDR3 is TGTGCCAGCCGGCGGGGGGGTTGGAATGAGCAGTTCTTC. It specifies CASRRGGWNEQFF.

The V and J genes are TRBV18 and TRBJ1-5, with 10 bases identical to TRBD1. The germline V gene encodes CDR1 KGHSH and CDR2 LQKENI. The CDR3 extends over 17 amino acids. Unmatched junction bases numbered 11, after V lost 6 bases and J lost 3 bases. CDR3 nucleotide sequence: TGTGCCAGCTCGCAAGACCGACAGGGGGCCGACAATCAGCCCCAGCATTTT. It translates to CASSQDRQGADNQPQHF. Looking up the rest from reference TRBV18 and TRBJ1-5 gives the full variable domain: NAGVMQNPRHLVRRRGQEARLRCSPMKGHSHVYWYRQLPEEGLKFMVYLQKENIIDESGMPKERFSAEFPKEGPSILRIQQVVRGDSAAYFCASSQDRQGADNQPQHFGDGTRLSIL.

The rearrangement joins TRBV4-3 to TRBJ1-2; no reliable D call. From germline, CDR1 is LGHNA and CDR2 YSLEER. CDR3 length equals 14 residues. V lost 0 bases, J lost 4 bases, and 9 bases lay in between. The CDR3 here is CASSQDPGLYGYTF. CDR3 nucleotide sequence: TGCGCCAGCAGCCAAGACCCAGGACTCTATGGCTACACCTTC.

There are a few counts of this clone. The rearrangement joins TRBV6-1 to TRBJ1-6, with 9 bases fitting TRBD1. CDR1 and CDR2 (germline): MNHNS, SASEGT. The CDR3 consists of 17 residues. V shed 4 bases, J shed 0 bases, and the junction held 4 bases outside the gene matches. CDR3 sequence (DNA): TGTGCCAGCAGTGTTGGACAGGGGAGCTCCTATAATTCACCCCTCCACTTT. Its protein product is CASSVGQGSSYNSPLHF.

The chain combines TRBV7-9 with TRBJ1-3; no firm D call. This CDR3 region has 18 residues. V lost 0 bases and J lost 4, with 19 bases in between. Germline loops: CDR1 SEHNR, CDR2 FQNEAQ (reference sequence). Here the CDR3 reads CASSLASGLGGSGNTIYF. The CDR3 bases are TGTGCCAGCAGCTTAGCTAGCGGGTTAGGAGGGTCCGGAAACACCATATATTTT.

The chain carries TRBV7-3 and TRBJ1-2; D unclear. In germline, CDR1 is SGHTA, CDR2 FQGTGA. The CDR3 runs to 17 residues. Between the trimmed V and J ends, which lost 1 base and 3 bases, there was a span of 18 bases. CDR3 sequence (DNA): TGTGCCAGCAGCTTAATAAGCGGGAGGAGAGCTTACTATGGCTACACCTTC. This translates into CASSLISGRRAYYGYTF.

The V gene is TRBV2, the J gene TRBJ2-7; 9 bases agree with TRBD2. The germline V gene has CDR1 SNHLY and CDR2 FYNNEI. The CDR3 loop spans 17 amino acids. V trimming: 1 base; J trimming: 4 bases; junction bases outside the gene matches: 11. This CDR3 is CASSEGNPSAGGYEQYF. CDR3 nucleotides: TGTGCCAGCAGTGAAGGGAACCCTTCAGCGGGGGGATACGAGCAGTACTTC.

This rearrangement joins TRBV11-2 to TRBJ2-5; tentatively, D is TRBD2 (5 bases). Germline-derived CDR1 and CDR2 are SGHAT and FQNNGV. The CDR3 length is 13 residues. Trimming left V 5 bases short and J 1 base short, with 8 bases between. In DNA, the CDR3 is TGTGCCAGCAGCGCCGGACTCCAAGAGACCCAGTACTTC. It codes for CASSAGLQETQYF.

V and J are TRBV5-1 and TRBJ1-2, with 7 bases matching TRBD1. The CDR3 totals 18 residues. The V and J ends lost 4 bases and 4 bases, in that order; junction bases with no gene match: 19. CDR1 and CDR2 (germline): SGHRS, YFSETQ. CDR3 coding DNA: TGCGCCAGCAGCGTGAGTGGTGCAGGGGGGCCCGGGGTCTATGGCTACACCTTC. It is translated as CASSVSGAGGPGVYGYTF.

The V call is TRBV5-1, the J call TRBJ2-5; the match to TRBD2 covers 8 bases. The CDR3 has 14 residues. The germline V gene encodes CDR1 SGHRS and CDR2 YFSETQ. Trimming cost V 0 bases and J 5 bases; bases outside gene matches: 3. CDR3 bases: TGCGCCAGCAGCTTGGGACTAGCGCGGGAGACCCAGTACTTC. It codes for CASSLGLARETQYF.

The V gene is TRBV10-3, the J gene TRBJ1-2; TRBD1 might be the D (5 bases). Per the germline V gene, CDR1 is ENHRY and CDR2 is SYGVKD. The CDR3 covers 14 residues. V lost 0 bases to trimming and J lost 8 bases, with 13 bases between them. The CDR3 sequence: CAISESSQGGGYTF. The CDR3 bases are TGTGCCATCAGTGAGTCGAGTCAGGGAGGGGGCTACACCTTC.

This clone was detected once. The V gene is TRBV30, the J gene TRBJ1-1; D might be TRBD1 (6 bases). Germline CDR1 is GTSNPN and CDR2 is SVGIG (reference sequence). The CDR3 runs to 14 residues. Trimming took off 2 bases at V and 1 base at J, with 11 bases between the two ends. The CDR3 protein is CAWSFGGPNTEAFF. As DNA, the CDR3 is TGTGCCTGGAGTTTCGGGGGGCCGAACACTGAAGCTTTCTTT.

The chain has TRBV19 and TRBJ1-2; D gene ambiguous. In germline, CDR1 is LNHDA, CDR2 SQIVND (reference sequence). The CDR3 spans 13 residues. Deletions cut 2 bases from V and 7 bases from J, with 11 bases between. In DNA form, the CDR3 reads TGTGCCAGTAGTATATGGGAGCTGAGTGGCTACACCTTC. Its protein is CASSIWELSGYTF.

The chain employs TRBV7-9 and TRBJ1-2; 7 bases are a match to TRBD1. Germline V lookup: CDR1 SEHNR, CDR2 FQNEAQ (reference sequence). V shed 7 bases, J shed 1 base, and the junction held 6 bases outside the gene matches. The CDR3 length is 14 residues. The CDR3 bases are TGTGCCAGCACCCCGGGACAGTATAACTATGGCTACACCTTC. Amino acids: CASTPGQYNYGYTF. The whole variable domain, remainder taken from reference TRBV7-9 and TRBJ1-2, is DTGVSQNPRHKITKRGQNVTFRCDPISEHNRLYWYRQTLGQGPEFLTYFQNEAQLEKSRLLSDRFSAERPKGSFSTLEIQRTEQGDSAMYLCASTPGQYNYGYTFGSGTRLTVV.

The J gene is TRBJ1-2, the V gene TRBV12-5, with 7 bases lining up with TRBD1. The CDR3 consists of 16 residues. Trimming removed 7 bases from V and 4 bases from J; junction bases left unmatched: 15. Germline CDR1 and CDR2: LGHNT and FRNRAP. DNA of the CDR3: TGTGCTAGTGTCCAAGGGGGGCAGGGGGTGGGCTATGGCTACACCTTC. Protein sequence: CASVQGGQGVGYGYTF.

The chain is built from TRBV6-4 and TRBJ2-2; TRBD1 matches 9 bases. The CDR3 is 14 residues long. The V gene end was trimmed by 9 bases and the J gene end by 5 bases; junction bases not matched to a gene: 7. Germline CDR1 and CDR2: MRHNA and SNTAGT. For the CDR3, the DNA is TGTGCCAGTAGACTGGACAGGGGTACCGGGGAGCTGTTTTTT. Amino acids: CASRLDRGTGELFF.

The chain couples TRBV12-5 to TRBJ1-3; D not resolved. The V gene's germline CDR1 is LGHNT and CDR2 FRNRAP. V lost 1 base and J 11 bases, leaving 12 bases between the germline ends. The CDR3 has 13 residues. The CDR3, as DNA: TGTGCTAGTGGTTTGGAGGAGGGTTCTGCCATATATTTT. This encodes CASGLEEGSAIYF. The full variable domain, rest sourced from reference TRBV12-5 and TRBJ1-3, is DARVTQTPRHKVTEMGQEVTMRCQPILGHNTVFWYRQTMMQGLELLAYFRNRAPLDDSGMPKDRFSAEMPDATLATLKIQPSEPRDSAVYFCASGLEEGSAIYFGEGSWLTVV.

The CDR3 reads CASSPNRGLTNEKLFF. CDR3 in DNA: TGTGCCAGCAGCCCAAACAGGGGGCTTACTAATGAAAAACTGTTTTTT. The rearrangement links TRBV14 to TRBJ1-4; 9 bases align to TRBD1. The CDR3 extends over 16 amino acids. Unmatched junction bases numbered 5, after V lost 4 bases and J lost 2 bases. Germline CDR1 SGHDN, CDR2 FVKESK.

CDR3 residues: CASRQGMNTGELFF. In DNA form, the CDR3 reads TGTGCCTCCCGACAGGGGATGAACACCGGGGAGCTGTTTTTT. The chain uses TRBV6-5 and TRBJ2-2, with 8 positions matching TRBD1. V was clipped by 11 bases and J by 1 base; unmatched bases: 6. Germline V gene lookup returns CDR1 MNHEY and CDR2 SVGAGI. The CDR3 extends over 14 amino acids.